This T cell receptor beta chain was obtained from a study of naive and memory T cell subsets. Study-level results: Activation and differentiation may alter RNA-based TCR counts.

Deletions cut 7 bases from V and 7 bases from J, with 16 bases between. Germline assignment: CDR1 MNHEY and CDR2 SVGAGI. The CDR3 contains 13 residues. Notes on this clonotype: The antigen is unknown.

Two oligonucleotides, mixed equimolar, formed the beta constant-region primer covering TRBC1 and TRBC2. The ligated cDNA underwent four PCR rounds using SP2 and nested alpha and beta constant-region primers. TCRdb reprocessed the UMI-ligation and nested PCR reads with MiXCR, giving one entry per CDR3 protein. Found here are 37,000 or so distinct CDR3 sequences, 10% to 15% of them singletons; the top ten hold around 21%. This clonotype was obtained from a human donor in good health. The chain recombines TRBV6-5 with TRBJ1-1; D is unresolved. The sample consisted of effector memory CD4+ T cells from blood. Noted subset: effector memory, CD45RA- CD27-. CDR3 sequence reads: CASTKEIRGEAFF. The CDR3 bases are TGTGCCAGCACCAAAGAAATCAGAGGTGAAGCTTTCTTT.